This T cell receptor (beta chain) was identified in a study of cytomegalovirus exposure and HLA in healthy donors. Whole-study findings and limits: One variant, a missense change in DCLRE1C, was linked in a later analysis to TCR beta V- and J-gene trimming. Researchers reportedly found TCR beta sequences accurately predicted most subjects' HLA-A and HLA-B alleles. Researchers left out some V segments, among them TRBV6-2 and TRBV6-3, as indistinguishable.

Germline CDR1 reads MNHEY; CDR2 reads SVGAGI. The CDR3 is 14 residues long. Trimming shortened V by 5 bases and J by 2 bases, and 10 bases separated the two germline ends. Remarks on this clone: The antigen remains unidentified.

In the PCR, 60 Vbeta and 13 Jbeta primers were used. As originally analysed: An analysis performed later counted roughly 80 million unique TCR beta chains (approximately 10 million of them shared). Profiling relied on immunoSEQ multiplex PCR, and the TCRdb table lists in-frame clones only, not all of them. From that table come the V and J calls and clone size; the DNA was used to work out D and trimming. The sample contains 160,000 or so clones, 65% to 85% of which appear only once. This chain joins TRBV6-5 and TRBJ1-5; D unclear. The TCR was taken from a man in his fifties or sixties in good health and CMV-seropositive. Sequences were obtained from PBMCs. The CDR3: CASSTVYGNQPQHF. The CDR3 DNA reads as TGTGCCAGCAGTACAGTATACGGCAATCAGCCCCAGCATTTT.